This paragraph reports one T cell receptor beta chain. What it recognizes is unknown. Looked up from germline, CDR1 is MNHEY and CDR2 is SMNVEV (reference sequence). This CDR3 has 12 amino acids. This specimen belongs to a study of T cell clusters in autoimmune cytopenias. Study-wide results and caveats: No cluster-lack signature appeared between secondary cytopenia and chronic lymphocytic leukemia patients, apparently due to lymphoma masking. Healthy donors had 2.5 to 3-fold more exclusive TRB clusters than active autoimmune hepatitis patients. Clustering suggested that physiological T cell clusters were missing in primary autoimmune cytopenia patients.

One tube held mixed TRB-A and TRB-B primer pools for touch-down PCR. Each CDR3 protein gets one entry in TCRdb, which reprocessed the multiplex PCR reads and gives no DNA. This sample lists 8,200 or so distinct CDR3 sequences; its ten largest clones have roughly 28%. Tens of thousands of genome equivalents of blood DNA were amplified for TRB. The sequenced sample consisted of peripheral blood. The receptor's source is a human donor with an autoimmune cytopenia or autoimmune hepatitis (not recorded which). The V call is TRBV27, the J call TRBJ1-2. Here the CDR3 reads CASSRANYGYTF.